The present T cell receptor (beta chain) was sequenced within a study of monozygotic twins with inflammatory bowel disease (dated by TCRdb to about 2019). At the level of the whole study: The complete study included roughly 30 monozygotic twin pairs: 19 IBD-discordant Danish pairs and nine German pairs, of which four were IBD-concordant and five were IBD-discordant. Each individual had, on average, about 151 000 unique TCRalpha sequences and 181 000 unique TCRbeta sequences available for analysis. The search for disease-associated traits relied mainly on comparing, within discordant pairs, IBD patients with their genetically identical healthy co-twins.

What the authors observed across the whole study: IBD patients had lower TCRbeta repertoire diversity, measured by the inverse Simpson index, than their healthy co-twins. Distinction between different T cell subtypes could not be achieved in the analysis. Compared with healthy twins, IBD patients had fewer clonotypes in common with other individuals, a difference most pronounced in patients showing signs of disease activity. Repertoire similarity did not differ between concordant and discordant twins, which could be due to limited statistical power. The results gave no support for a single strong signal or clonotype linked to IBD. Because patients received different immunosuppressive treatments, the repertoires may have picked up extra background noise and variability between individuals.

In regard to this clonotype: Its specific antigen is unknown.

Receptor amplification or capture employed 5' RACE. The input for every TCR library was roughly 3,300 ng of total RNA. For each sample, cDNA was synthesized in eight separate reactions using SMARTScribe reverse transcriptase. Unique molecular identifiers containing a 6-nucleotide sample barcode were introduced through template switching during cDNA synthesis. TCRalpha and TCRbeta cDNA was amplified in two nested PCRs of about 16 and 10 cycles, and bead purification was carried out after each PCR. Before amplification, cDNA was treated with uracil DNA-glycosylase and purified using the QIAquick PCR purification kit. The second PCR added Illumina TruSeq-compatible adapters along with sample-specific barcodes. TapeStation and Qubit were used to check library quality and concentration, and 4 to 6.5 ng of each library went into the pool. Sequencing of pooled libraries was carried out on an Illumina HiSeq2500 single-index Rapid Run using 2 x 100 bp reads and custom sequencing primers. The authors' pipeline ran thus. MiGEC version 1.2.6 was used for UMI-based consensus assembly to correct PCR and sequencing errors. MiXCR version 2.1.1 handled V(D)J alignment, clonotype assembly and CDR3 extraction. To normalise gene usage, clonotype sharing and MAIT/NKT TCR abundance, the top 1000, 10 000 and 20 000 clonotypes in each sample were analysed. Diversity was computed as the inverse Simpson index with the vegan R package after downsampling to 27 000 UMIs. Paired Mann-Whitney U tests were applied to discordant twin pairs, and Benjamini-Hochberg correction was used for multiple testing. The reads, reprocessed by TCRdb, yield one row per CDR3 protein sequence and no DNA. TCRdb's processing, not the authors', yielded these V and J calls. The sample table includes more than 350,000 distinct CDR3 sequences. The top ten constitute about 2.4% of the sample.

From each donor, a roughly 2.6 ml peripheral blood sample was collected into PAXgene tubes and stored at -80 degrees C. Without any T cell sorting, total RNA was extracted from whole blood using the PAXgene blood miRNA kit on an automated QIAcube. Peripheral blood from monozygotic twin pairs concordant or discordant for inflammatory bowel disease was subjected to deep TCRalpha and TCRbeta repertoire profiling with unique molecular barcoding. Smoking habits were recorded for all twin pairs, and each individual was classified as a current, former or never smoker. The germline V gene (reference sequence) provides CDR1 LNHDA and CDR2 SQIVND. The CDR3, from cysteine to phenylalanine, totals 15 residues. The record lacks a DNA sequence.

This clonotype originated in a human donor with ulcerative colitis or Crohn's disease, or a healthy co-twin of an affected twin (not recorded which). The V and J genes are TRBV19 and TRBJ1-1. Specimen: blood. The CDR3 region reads CASSTGTSFNAEAFF.